Following are 26 T cell receptor beta chains from one sample sequenced in a study of cytomegalovirus exposure and HLA in healthy donors. PCR amplification relied on 60 Vbeta primers (plus 13 Jbeta primers). Generated by immunoSEQ multiplex PCR, the TCRdb table keeps only in-frame clones and is missing some. Counted here are about 150,000 clones, around 65% occurring once; the ten biggest clones make up 3%. The sample comprised PBMCs. All receptors come from a young woman in good health and CMV-seropositive.

The sample holds a few counts of this clone. As DNA, the CDR3 is TGTGCCAGCAGCTTGGCGTCCGAGCAGTACTTC. It is translated as CASSLASEQYF. This chain connects TRBV5-4 to TRBJ2-7; D gene unclear. Between the trimmed V and J ends, which lost 0 bases and 6 bases, there was a span of 4 bases. The CDR3 length is 11 residues. Germline CDR1 and CDR2: SGHNT and YYREEE (reference sequence). The complete variable domain, with remaining parts taken from reference TRBV5-4 and TRBJ2-7, reads ETGVTQSPTHLIKTRGQQVTLRCSSQSGHNTVSWYQQALGQGPQFIFQYYREEENGRGNFPPRFSGLQFPNYSSELNVNALELDDSALYLCASSLASEQYFGPGTRLTVT.

The V call is TRBV6-5, the J call TRBJ2-5; D may be TRBD2 (5 bases). Trimming removed 7 bases from V and 7 bases from J, with 19 bases in between. The CDR3 consists of 14 residues. CDR1 and CDR2 (germline): MNHEY, SVGAGI. The CDR3 region is CASTLGNSRGTQYF. The CDR3 DNA reads as TGTGCCAGCACCCTCGGGAACAGTCGCGGGACCCAGTACTTC.

The chain joins TRBV5-1 to TRBJ2-3; the D gene is possibly TRBD1 (6 bases). CDR1 SGHRS and CDR2 YFSETQ come from the germline V gene. The V end was cut by 3 bases, the J end by 3 bases, with 11 bases between. This CDR3 has 14 residues. The CDR3 region is CASSWGLATDTQYF. In DNA form, the CDR3 reads TGCGCCAGCAGCTGGGGGCTAGCTACAGATACGCAGTATTTT.

This chain joins TRBV2 and TRBJ2-7; D gene ambiguous. Germline loops: CDR1 SNHLY, CDR2 FYNNEI. The CDR3 runs to 13 residues. With 7 bases removed from V and 7 bases from J, the gap between germline ends came to 17 bases. The CDR3 DNA is TGTGCCAGCAACTCACTTTTGGGCATGGAGCAGTACTTC. Translation gives CASNSLLGMEQYF.

This clone was seen a handful of times. The gene calls are TRBV7-8 and TRBJ2-1; TRBD1 might be the D (6 bases). Germline-derived CDR1 and CDR2 are SGHVS and FQNEAQ. The CDR3 length is 15 residues. Trimming shortened V by 3 bases and J by 6 bases, and 15 bases separated the two germline ends. CDR3 protein: CASSLGQGGVNEQFF. The CDR3 DNA follows: TGTGCCAGCAGCTTGGGTCAAGGGGGAGTCAATGAGCAGTTCTTC.

This clone occurred once. This chain links TRBV28 with TRBJ1-5, with a tentative D call TRBD1 (5 bases). CDR1 and CDR2 (germline): MDHEN, SYDVKM. This CDR3 is 15 amino acids long. The V end lost 0 bases, the J end lost 4 bases, and 10 bases lay between the germline ends. The chain's CDR3 is CASSLWIQGNQPQHF. For the CDR3, the DNA is TGTGCCAGCAGTTTATGGATCCAGGGAAATCAGCCCCAGCATTTT.

The chain has TRBV9 and TRBJ2-7; 8 nucleotides line up with TRBD2. With V trimmed by 3 bases and J by 4 bases, 6 bases remained unmatched. Germline V CDR1 and CDR2: SGDLS, YYNGEE. This CDR3 spans 14 amino acids. The CDR3 DNA follows: TGTGCCAGCAGCGGTGGGACTAGTTTTTACGAGCAGTACTTC. Translation gives CASSGGTSFYEQYF. The whole variable domain, remainder taken from reference TRBV9 and TRBJ2-7, is DSGVTQTPKHLITATGQRVTLRCSPRSGDLSVYWYQQSLDQGLQFLIQYYNGEERAKGNILERFSAQQFPDLHSELNLSSLELGDSALYFCASSGGTSFYEQYFGPGTRLTVT.

This chain connects TRBV10-3 to TRBJ1-1; TRBD1 agrees at 8 bases. Per germline, CDR1 ENHRY and CDR2 SYGVKD. After removal of 6 bases from V and 5 bases from J, the junction contained 8 bases not matched to a gene. CDR3 length: 14 residues. CDR3 residues: CAIREQGDRTEAFF. CDR3 DNA: TGTGCCATCAGGGAACAGGGGGATAGGACTGAAGCTTTCTTT.

This clone has only one observation. The chain joins TRBV5-1 to TRBJ2-1, with no clear D. V lost 4 bases, J lost 0 bases, and 8 bases lay in between. CDR3 length equals 14 residues. Germline CDR1 is SGHRS and CDR2 is YFSETQ. The DNA of the CDR3 is TGCGCCAGCAGCGGCGGTAGCTCCTACAATGAGCAGTTCTTC. It encodes CASSGGSSYNEQFF.

This chain uses TRBV15 with TRBJ1-1; D is perhaps TRBD1 (5 bases). The CDR3 spans 13 residues. V gave up 6 bases and J gave up 5 bases, with 13 bases separating them. CDR1 LNHNV and CDR2 YYDKDF come from the germline V gene (reference sequence). CDR3 sequence: CATRGSGGTEAFF. CDR3 sequence (DNA): TGTGCCACCAGGGGATCCGGGGGGACTGAAGCTTTCTTT.

This chain connects TRBV2 to TRBJ2-7; D gene uncertain. Trimming stripped 8 bases from V and 2 bases from J, with 13 bases between. Germline CDR1 is SNHLY and CDR2 is FYNNEI. The CDR3 totals 13 residues. The chain's CDR3 is CASHLTAAYEQYF. Written as DNA, the CDR3 is TGTGCCAGCCATCTTACTGCTGCCTACGAGCAGTACTTC.

CDR3 protein: CASRPGLAGETQYF. CDR3 in DNA: TGTGCCAGCAGACCGGGACTAGCGGGAGAGACCCAGTACTTC. This chain uses TRBV7-9 with TRBJ2-5; TRBD2 aligns across 12 bases. V gave up 6 bases and J gave up 4 bases; unmatched junction bases: 3. In germline, CDR1 is SEHNR, CDR2 FQNEAQ (reference sequence). The CDR3 contains 14 residues.

This chain uses TRBV4-2 with TRBJ1-1; TRBD1 agrees at 7 bases. Trimming cost V 4 bases and J 3 bases; bases outside gene matches: 8. The CDR3 contains 15 residues. Germline lookup yields CDR1 LGHNA and CDR2 YNFKEQ. CDR3 sequence: CASSLHQGVDTEAFF. In DNA, the CDR3 is TGTGCCAGCAGCCTTCACCAGGGGGTCGACACTGAAGCTTTCTTT.

The sample holds one count of this clone. This chain connects TRBV4-2 to TRBJ2-1; 12 nucleotides line up with TRBD2. Germline CDR1 is LGHNA and CDR2 is YNFKEQ. This CDR3 is 15 amino acids long. The V and J ends lost 8 bases and 6 bases, in that order; junction bases with no gene match: 8. CDR3 DNA: TGTGCCAGCGGGGCTAGCGGGAGGGCTGTCAATGAGCAGTTCTTC. It is translated as CASGASGRAVNEQFF.

V and J are TRBV10-3 and TRBJ2-7; D may be TRBD1 (5 bases). Per the germline V gene, CDR1 is ENHRY and CDR2 is SYGVKD. This CDR3 region has 14 residues. Between the trimmed V and J ends, which lost 0 bases and 2 bases, there was a span of 8 bases. CDR3 in amino acids: CAISESDKTYEQYF. CDR3 sequence (DNA): TGTGCCATCAGTGAGTCGGACAAGACCTACGAGCAGTACTTC.

The table lists this clone with a count of one. The chain links TRBV13 to TRBJ2-1, with TRBD2 identical over 14 bases. Germline-derived CDR1 and CDR2 are PRHDT and FYEKMQ (reference sequence). Germline trimming cut 3 bases from V and 6 bases from J; bases unmatched to any gene: 1. CDR3 size: 15 residues. CDR3 in amino acids: CASSLTSGRGNEQFF. The CDR3 DNA is TGTGCCAGCAGCTTGACTAGCGGGAGGGGCAATGAGCAGTTCTTC.

The V and J genes are TRBV30 and TRBJ1-2; TRBD1 is a possible D gene (6 bases). Per germline, CDR1 GTSNPN and CDR2 SVGIG (reference sequence). The CDR3 sequence is 13 residues long. V lost 8 bases and J 8 bases, leaving 21 bases between the germline ends. CDR3 nucleotides: TGTGCCCGACTAAAACAGGGACGGTGGGGCTACACCTTC. Translated, it gives CARLKQGRWGYTF.

This clone was found a few times. The J gene is TRBJ1-2, the V gene TRBV27, with a weak D call TRBD1 (5 bases). Germline CDR1 reads MNHEY; CDR2 reads SMNVEV (reference sequence). Trimming shortened V by 0 bases and J by 4 bases, and 12 bases separated the two germline ends. CDR3 length equals 15 residues. This CDR3 reads CASSLSGAHSYGYTF. The CDR3, as DNA: TGTGCCAGCAGTTTATCAGGGGCTCACAGCTATGGCTACACCTTC.

This clone showed up just a few times. The V call is TRBV5-5, the J call TRBJ1-5; D is ambiguous. Germline V gene data show CDR1 as SGHKS and CDR2 as YYEKEE (reference sequence). V lost 1 base to trimming and J lost 1 base, with 9 bases between them. This CDR3 has 15 residues. This CDR3 is CASSLHTGSNQPQHF. The CDR3 region has the DNA TGTGCCAGCAGCTTGCACACGGGGAGCAATCAGCCCCAGCATTTT.

The genes are TRBV6-6 and TRBJ2-7; D possibly corresponds to TRBD1 (5 bases). The CDR3 consists of 15 residues. V lost 4 bases, J lost 2 bases, and 15 bases lay in between. Germline V gene sequence: CDR1 MNHNY, CDR2 SVGAGI (reference sequence). The CDR3 loop is CASSSHLDTTYEQYF. The CDR3 DNA sequence: TGTGCCAGCAGTTCCCATTTGGACACAACCTACGAGCAGTACTTC.

This chain connects TRBV7-2 to TRBJ1-1; unclear D gene. The CDR3 sequence is 14 residues long. The V gene's germline CDR1 is SGHTA and CDR2 FQGNSA. Trimming pared 2 bases from V and 1 base from J, leaving 8 bases between. CDR3 nucleotide sequence: TGTGCCAGCAGCTTACGACCAGGGAACACTGAAGCTTTCTTT. It is translated as CASSLRPGNTEAFF.

This clone was counted a single time. This chain connects TRBV25-1 to TRBJ2-3; TRBD2 aligns across 11 bases. The CDR3 runs to 15 residues. Per germline, CDR1 MGHDK and CDR2 SYGVNS. Unmatched junction bases numbered 2, after V lost 6 bases and J lost 0 bases. This CDR3 is CASSGTSGSTDTQYF. In nucleotides, the CDR3 is TGTGCCAGCAGCGGGACTAGCGGTAGCACAGATACGCAGTATTTT.

The chain has TRBV10-2 and TRBJ1-1; no clear D gene. The germline V and J ends were trimmed by 5 bases and 1 base, with 8 bases remaining between them. The germline CDR1 and CDR2 sequences are WSHSY and SAAADI. The CDR3 has 13 residues. The CDR3 nucleotides are TGCGCCAGCAGTCAGGTGGGGAACACTGAAGCTTTCTTT. It yields the protein CASSQVGNTEAFF.

The rearrangement links TRBV6-5 to TRBJ1-3; D not resolved. CDR1 and CDR2 from the germline V gene are MNHEY and SVGAGI. The CDR3 loop spans 14 amino acids. V gave up 0 bases and J gave up 0 bases, with 3 bases separating them. The CDR3 DNA sequence: TGTGCCAGCAGTTACTCCGTCTCTGGAAACACCATATATTTT. Its protein is CASSYSVSGNTIYF.

The gene calls are TRBV6-1 and TRBJ1-2; tentatively, D is TRBD1 (5 bases). Germline V gene lookup returns CDR1 MNHNS and CDR2 SASEGT. This CDR3 has 14 residues. Between the trimmed V and J ends, which lost 1 base and 8 bases, there was a span of 14 bases. The CDR3 DNA sequence: TGTGCCAGCAGTGAAGATGCGGGGGTTCGGGGCTACACCTTC. As protein: CASSEDAGVRGYTF.

The table lists this clone with a few counts. The rearrangement uses TRBV5-6 and TRBJ2-1; TRBD2 aligns across 12 bases. Trimming at V came to 0 bases and at J to 4 bases, leaving 2 bases not matched to a gene. The germline gives CDR1 SGHDT, CDR2 YYEEEE. The CDR3 has 16 amino acids. The CDR3 here is CASSLGTSGMYNEQFF. The CDR3 DNA follows: TGTGCCAGCAGCTTGGGGACTAGCGGGATGTACAATGAGCAGTTCTTC.